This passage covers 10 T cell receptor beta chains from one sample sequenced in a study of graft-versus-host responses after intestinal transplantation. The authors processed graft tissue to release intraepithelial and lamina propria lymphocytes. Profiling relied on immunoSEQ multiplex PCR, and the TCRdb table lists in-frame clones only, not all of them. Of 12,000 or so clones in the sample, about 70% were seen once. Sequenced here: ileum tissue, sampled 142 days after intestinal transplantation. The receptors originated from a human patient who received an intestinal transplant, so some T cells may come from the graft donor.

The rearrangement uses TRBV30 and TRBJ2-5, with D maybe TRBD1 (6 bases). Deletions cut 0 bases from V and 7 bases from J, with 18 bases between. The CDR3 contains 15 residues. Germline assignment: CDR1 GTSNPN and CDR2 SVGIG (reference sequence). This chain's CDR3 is CAWSVATLQGGTQYF. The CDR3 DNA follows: TGTGCCTGGAGTGTAGCGACGCTCCAAGGGGGGACCCAGTACTTC. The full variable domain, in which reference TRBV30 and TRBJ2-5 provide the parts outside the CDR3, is SQTIHQWPATLVQPVGSPLSLECTVEGTSNPNLYWYRQAAGRGLQLLFYSVGIGQISSEVPQNLSASRPQDRQFILSSKKLLLSDSGFYLCAWSVATLQGGTQYFGPGTRLLVL.

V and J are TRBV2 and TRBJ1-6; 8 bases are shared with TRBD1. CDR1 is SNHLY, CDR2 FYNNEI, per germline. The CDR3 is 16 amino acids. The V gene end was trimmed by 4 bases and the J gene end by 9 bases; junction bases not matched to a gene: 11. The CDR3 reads CASSGGQGGRGSPLHF. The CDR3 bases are TGTGCCAGCAGTGGAGGACAGGGTGGGAGGGGTTCACCCCTCCACTTT. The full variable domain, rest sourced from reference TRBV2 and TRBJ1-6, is EPEVTQTPSHQVTQMGQEVILRCVPISNHLYFYWYRQILGQKVEFLVSFYNNEISEKSEIFDDQFSVERPDGSNFTLKIRSTKLEDSAMYFCASSGGQGGRGSPLHFGNGTRLTVT.

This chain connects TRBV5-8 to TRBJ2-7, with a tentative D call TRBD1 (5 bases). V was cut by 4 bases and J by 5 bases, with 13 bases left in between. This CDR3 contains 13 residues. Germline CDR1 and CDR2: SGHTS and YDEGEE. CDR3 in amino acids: CASSHQGGHEQYF. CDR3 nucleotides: TGTGCCAGCAGCCACCAGGGTGGCCACGAGCAGTACTTC.

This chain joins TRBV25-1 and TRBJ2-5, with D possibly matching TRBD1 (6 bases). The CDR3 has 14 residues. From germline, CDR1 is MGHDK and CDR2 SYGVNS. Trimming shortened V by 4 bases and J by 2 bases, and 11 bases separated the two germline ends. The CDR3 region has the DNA TGTGCCAGCAGTGGGACAGCTCCTCAAGAGACCCAGTACTTC. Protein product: CASSGTAPQETQYF. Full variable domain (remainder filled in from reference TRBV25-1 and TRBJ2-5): EADIYQTPRYLVIGTGKKITLECSQTMGHDKMYWYQQDPGMELHLIHYSYGVNSTEKGDLSSESTVSRIRTEHFPLTLESARPSHTSQYLCASSGTAPQETQYFGPGTRLLVL.

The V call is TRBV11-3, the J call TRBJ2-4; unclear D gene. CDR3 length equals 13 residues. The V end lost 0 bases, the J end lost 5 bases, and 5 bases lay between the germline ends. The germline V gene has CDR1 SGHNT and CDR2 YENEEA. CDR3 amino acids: CASSLDVENIQYF. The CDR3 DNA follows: TGTGCCAGCAGCTTAGACGTCGAAAACATTCAGTACTTC.

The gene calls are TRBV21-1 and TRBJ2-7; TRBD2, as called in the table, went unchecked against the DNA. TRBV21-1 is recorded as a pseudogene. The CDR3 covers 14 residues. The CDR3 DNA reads TGTGCCAGCAGCTACAGGACTAGCGGGGTTGGGCAGTACTTC. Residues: CASSYRTSGVGQYF.

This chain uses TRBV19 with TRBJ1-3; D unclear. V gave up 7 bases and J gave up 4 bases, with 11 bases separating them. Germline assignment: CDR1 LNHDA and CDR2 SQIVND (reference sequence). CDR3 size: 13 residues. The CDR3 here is CASNPGRGNTIYF. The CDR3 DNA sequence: TGTGCCAGTAACCCGGGAAGAGGAAACACCATATATTTT. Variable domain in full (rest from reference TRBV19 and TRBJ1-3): DGGITQSPKYLFRKEGQNVTLSCEQNLNHDAMYWYRQDPGQGLRLIYYSQIVNDFQKGDIAEGYSVSREKKESFPLTVTSAQKNPTAFYLCASNPGRGNTIYFGEGSWLTVV.

In DNA form, the CDR3 reads TGTGCCAGCAGCGAGGGGGGGGGTACGGCCGGTACGCAGTATTTT. It translates to CASSEGGGTAGTQYF. This rearrangement joins TRBV9 to TRBJ2-3; TRBD2 is a possible D gene (7 bases). The CDR3 is made up of 15 amino acids. The germline CDR1 and CDR2 sequences are SGDLS and YYNGEE. Trimming shortened V by 3 bases and J by 8 bases, and 19 bases separated the two germline ends.

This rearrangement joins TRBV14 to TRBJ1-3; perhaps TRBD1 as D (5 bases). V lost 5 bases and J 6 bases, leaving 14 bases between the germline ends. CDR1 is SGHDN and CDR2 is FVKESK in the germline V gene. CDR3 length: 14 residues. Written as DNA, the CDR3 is TGTGCCAGCAGCAAGGGGTTCGCCCCAAACACCATATATTTT. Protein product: CASSKGFAPNTIYF.

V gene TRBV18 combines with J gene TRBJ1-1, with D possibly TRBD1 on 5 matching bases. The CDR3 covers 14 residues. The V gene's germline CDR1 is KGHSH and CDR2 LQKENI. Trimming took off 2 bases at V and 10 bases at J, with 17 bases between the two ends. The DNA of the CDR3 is TGTGCCAGCTCACCATTGGTCCTGTTGGGGGGAGCTTTCTTT. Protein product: CASSPLVLLGGAFF.